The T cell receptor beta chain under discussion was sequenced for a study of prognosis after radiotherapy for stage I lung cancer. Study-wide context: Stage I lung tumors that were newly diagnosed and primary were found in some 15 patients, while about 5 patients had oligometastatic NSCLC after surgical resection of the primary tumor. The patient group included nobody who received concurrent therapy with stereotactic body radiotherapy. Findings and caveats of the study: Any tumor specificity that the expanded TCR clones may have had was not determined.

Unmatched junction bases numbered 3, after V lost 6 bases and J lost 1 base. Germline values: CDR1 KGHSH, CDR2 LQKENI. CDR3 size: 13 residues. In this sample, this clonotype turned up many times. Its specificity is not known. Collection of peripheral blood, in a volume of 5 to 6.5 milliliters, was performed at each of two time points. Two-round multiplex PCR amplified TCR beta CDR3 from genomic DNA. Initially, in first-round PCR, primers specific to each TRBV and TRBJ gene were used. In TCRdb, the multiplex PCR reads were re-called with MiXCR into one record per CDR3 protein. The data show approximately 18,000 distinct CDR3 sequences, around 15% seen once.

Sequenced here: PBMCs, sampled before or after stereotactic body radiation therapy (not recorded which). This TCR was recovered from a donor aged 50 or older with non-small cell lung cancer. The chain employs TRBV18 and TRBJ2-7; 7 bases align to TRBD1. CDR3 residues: CASSWDSSYEQYF. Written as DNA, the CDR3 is TGTGCCAGCTCCTGGGACAGTTCCTACGAGCAGTACTTC.